This T cell receptor (beta chain) was retrieved from a study of STAT5B mutations in CD4+ large granular lymphocyte leukemia. Study-wide points: Data were not HLA-matched across samples.

In its sample, this clone was seen once. Its specificity is not known. Repertoires were generated with immunoSEQ multiplex PCR, while TCRdb's copy carries only in-frame clones and drops some. Among about 30,000 clones listed, 71% were seen once. The CDR3 is made up of 15 amino acids. V shed 5 bases and J 6 bases; nucleotides not matched to a gene: 8. In germline, CDR1 is MNHEY, CDR2 SMNVEV (reference sequence). This sequence originates from a human donor in good health. This chain uses TRBV27 with TRBJ2-2, with 8 bases matching TRBD1. The source material was CD4+ T cells from blood buffy coats. CDR3 sequence (DNA): TGTGCCAGCAGTCGCGGACAGGGAAGGGCCGGGGAGCTGTTTTTT. It is translated as CASSRGQGRAGELFF.